Listed below are T cell receptor beta chains from one sample, sequenced in a study of radiotherapy plus CTLA-4 blockade in lung cancer. Repertoires were generated with immunoSEQ multiplex PCR, while TCRdb's copy carries only in-frame clones and drops some. The data show 40,000 to 55,000 clones, with roughly three quarters seen just once and about 2.6% held by the top ten. The sample here was peripheral blood, taken from a patient treated with radiotherapy plus ipilimumab. These receptors were obtained from a human donor with non-small cell lung cancer whose response to radiotherapy plus ipilimumab could not be evaluated. Each CDR3 is given with its conserved first and last residue. A D gene is named only where the DNA matches it firmly. Clone size is given for some rows only: seen once, a few or many times, or a class if the clone is expanded.

d_gene	v_gene	j_gene	abundance	CDR3aa	CDR3nt
TRBD1	TRBV5-6	TRBJ2-7	-	CASSFLGQGYEQYF	TGTGCCAGCAGCTTCTTGGGACAGGGCTACGAGCAGTACTTC
TRBD1	TRBV5-1	TRBJ1-2	-	CASSPRTGANYGYTF	TGCGCCAGCAGCCCCCGGACAGGTGCTAACTATGGCTACACCTTC
-	TRBV4-2	TRBJ2-1	-	CASSQSGSLRSGSHNEQFF	TGTGCCAGCAGCCAATCCGGGTCTCTCCGCTCGGGGTCACACAATGAGCAGTTCTTC
TRBD1	TRBV4-2	TRBJ2-7	few	CASSQAGTATYEQYF	TGTGCCAGCAGCCAAGCTGGGACAGCAACTTACGAGCAGTACTTC
TRBD1	TRBV6-1	TRBJ1-6	-	CASSELGTENSPLHF	TGTGCCAGCAGTGAACTGGGGACAGAGAATTCACCCCTCCACTTT
TRBD2	TRBV7-9	TRBJ2-5	-	CASSSGLAGAFQETQYF	TGTGCCAGCAGCTCGGGACTAGCGGGGGCGTTCCAAGAGACCCAGTACTTC
-	TRBV7-2	TRBJ2-1	-	CASSPIYSASSYNEQFF	TGTGCCAGCAGCCCCATTTATAGCGCCAGCTCCTACAATGAGCAGTTCTTC
TRBD2	TRBV5-4	TRBJ2-7	-	CASSKGTSGLSYEQYF	TGTGCCAGCAGCAAAGGGACTAGCGGATTATCCTACGAGCAGTACTTC
-	TRBV6-5	TRBJ2-7	once	CASTRNLEYPYEQYF	TGTGCCAGCACCCGTAATCTAGAGTACCCCTACGAGCAGTACTTC
TRBD1	TRBV6-1	TRBJ2-7	-	CASSVRGLEYEQYF	TGTGCCAGCAGCGTGAGGGGGCTAGAGTACGAGCAGTACTTC
TRBD1	TRBV5-6	TRBJ1-3	few	CASNRQGQMNTIYF	TGTGCCAGCAACAGACAGGGGCAAATGAACACCATATATTTT
TRBD1	TRBV5-1	TRBJ2-7	-	CASSSSGTGRHEQYF	TGCGCCAGCAGCTCCTCCGGGACAGGGAGGCACGAGCAGTACTTC
-	TRBV7-2	TRBJ2-7	-	CASSFREEQYF	TGTGCCAGCAGCTTCCGGGAGGAGCAGTACTTC
-	TRBV5-1	TRBJ2-2	few	CASSAVLANTGELFF	TGCGCCAGCAGCGCAGTCCTTGCGAACACCGGGGAGCTGTTTTTT
-	TRBV6-5	TRBJ2-6	once	CASRQNSGANVLTF	TGTGCCAGCAGGCAGAACTCTGGGGCCAACGTCCTGACTTTC
-	TRBV7-6	TRBJ1-1	-	CASSGEVNTEAFF	TGTGCCAGCAGCGGAGAGGTGAACACTGAAGCTTTCTTT
-	TRBV5-6	TRBJ1-5	-	CASSFLGEGNQPQHF	TGTGCCAGCAGCTTTCTAGGGGAAGGCAATCAGCCCCAGCATTTT
TRBD1	TRBV7-9	TRBJ1-2	-	CASSTGERYGYTF	TGTGCCAGCAGCACAGGGGAGAGATATGGCTACACCTTC
TRBD1	TRBV11-2	TRBJ1-2	-	CASSPQGGGQGTYGYTF	TGTGCCAGCAGCCCACAAGGAGGTGGACAGGGGACCTATGGCTACACCTTC
TRBD1	TRBV29-1	TRBJ2-7	-	CSVGTGGSYEQYF	TGCAGCGTAGGGACAGGGGGCTCCTACGAGCAGTACTTC
TRBD2	TRBV5-4	TRBJ2-1	-	CASSLSPGLAGGLTYNEQFF	TGTGCCAGCAGCTTGAGTCCGGGACTAGCGGGAGGGCTAACTTACAATGAGCAGTTCTTC
-	TRBV9	TRBJ2-6	few	CASSTTGFGANVLTF	TGTGCCAGCAGCACGACAGGTTTTGGGGCCAACGTCCTGACTTTC
TRBD1	TRBV19	TRBJ1-2	-	CASSPDRVPGYTF	TGTGCCAGTAGTCCCGACAGGGTGCCTGGCTACACCTTC
TRBD1	TRBV5-1	TRBJ1-1	-	CASSFEGQKAFF	TGCGCCAGCAGCTTCGAGGGACAGAAGGCTTTCTTT
TRBD1	TRBV9	TRBJ2-6	-	CASSLRTGDSGANVLTF	TGTGCCAGCAGCCTCAGGACAGGGGACTCTGGGGCCAACGTCCTGACTTTC
-	TRBV4-2	TRBJ2-4	-	CASSQRPIIVKNIQYF	TGTGCCAGCAGCCAACGCCCGATTATAGTCAAAAACATTCAGTACTTC
TRBD2	TRBV5-1	TRBJ2-3	-	CASNPGGADTQYF	TGCGCCAGCAACCCCGGGGGGGCAGATACGCAGTATTTT
-	TRBV7-2	TRBJ1-1	-	CASSFSPGGTEAFF	TGTGCCAGCAGCTTTTCGCCGGGAGGCACTGAAGCTTTCTTT
-	TRBV7-9	TRBJ2-5	-	CASSLTRDGTQYF	TGTGCCAGCAGCTTAACCAGGGATGGGACCCAGTACTTC
-	TRBV19	TRBJ1-1	-	CASGQMNTEAFF	TGTGCCAGTGGACAGATGAACACTGAAGCTTTCTTT
TRBD2	TRBV28	TRBJ2-3	once	CASSLWTSGVSTDTQYF	TGTGCCAGCAGTTTATGGACTAGCGGAGTTAGCACAGATACGCAGTATTTT
-	TRBV28	TRBJ2-7	-	CASSLGSSYEQYF	TGTGCCAGCAGTTTAGGTTCTTCCTACGAGCAGTACTTC
TRBD1	TRBV28	TRBJ1-6	-	CANGQGFSPLHF	TGTGCCAATGGACAGGGGTTTTCACCCCTCCACTTT
-	TRBV29-1	TRBJ1-3	-	CSVGHSGNTIYF	TGCAGCGTTGGACATTCTGGAAACACCATATATTTT
-	TRBV18	TRBJ2-4	-	CASSVQGTKNIQYF	TGTGCCAGCTCGGTCCAGGGTACCAAAAACATTCAGTACTTC
-	TRBV5-1	TRBJ2-5	-	CASSQIQETQYF	TGCGCCAGCAGCCAGATTCAAGAGACCCAGTACTTC
TRBD1	TRBV28	TRBJ1-3	-	CASSSGGALGNTIYF	TGTGCCAGCAGTTCAGGGGGTGCCTTGGGAAACACCATATATTTT
-	TRBV27	TRBJ1-6	-	CASTRSGAWNSPLHF	TGTGCCAGCACCCGATCAGGGGCATGGAATTCACCCCTCCACTTT
-	TRBV2	TRBJ2-7	-	CASSEQGYEQYF	TGTGCCAGCAGTGAACAGGGCTACGAGCAGTACTTC
-	TRBV2	TRBJ1-4	-	CASRRQSWATNEKLFF	TGTGCCAGCAGAAGACAGTCCTGGGCAACTAATGAAAAACTGTTTTTT
TRBD2	TRBV7-2	TRBJ2-1	-	CASSSRTSGVKSYNEQFF	TGTGCCAGCAGCTCGAGGACTAGCGGGGTTAAGTCCTACAATGAGCAGTTCTTC
TRBD1	TRBV7-3	TRBJ2-1	medium-sized	CASSPPTGDNEQFF	TGTGCCAGCTCCCCTCCGACAGGGGACAATGAGCAGTTCTTC
TRBD1	TRBV6-1	TRBJ2-4	-	CASSDAGTGAGTRDIQYF	TGTGCCAGCAGTGACGCCGGGACAGGGGCCGGGACTAGAGACATTCAGTACTTC
-	TRBV4-3	TRBJ1-5	few	CASSSGVSRGGNQPQHF	TGCGCCAGCAGCTCAGGGGTGTCTAGGGGTGGCAATCAGCCCCAGCATTTT
TRBD1	TRBV5-4	TRBJ1-4	-	CASSSNQGTGNEKLFF	TGTGCCAGCAGCTCCAACCAAGGGACAGGGAATGAAAAACTGTTTTTT
TRBD1	TRBV7-2	TRBJ2-7	-	CASSLPPNRGRNEQYF	TGTGCCAGCAGCTTACCCCCGAACAGGGGGCGCAACGAGCAGTACTTC
TRBD2	TRBV28	TRBJ2-3	-	CASSLWASGGSSTDTQYF	TGTGCCAGCAGTTTATGGGCTAGCGGGGGATCTAGCACAGATACGCAGTATTTT
-	TRBV5-6	TRBJ1-2	few	CASWEEGRKRESGYGYTF	TGTGCCAGCTGGGAAGAGGGGAGGAAAAGGGAAAGCGGCTATGGCTACACCTTC
-	TRBV11-2	TRBJ1-5	-	CASSLLSGGQPQHF	TGTGCCAGCAGCTTACTCTCGGGGGGCCAGCCCCAGCATTTT
TRBD1	TRBV2	TRBJ2-7	-	CASSDGLGQGASEQYF	TGTGCCAGCAGTGATGGTTTGGGACAGGGGGCCTCCGAGCAGTACTTC
TRBD1	TRBV30	TRBJ1-1	-	CAWTRTGVSTEAFF	TGTGCCTGGACCAGGACAGGGGTTAGCACTGAAGCTTTCTTT
-	TRBV28	TRBJ1-1	-	CASSLSYGSFGDTGGTEAFF	TGTGCCAGCAGTTTATCCTACGGCTCCTTCGGGGACACAGGAGGCACTGAAGCTTTCTTT
TRBD1	TRBV7-2	TRBJ1-6	-	CASSRTGRNSPLHF	TGTGCCAGCAGCAGGACAGGGCGTAATTCACCCCTCCACTTT
TRBD1	TRBV7-2	TRBJ2-7	-	CASSRTGKDYEQYF	TGTGCCAGCAGCCGGACAGGGAAGGACTACGAGCAGTACTTC
-	TRBV2	TRBJ2-3	-	CASISWGGYSSTDTQYF	TGTGCCAGCATAAGTTGGGGGGGCTACTCTAGCACAGATACGCAGTATTTT
-	TRBV6-5	TRBJ1-1	-	CATLRVTEAFF	TGTGCCACCTTACGCGTGACTGAAGCTTTCTTT